A selection of T cell receptor beta chains follows, all from one sample in a study of neurological immune-mediated disorders. One entry per CDR3 protein, called by TCRdb with MiXCR from the 5' RACE reads. The repertoire holds tens of thousands of distinct CDR3 sequences, with over 6% as singletons. Material: CD4+ T cells from blood. The source is a woman aged 40 to 50 in good health. CDR3s include the opening cysteine and the closing phenylalanine or tryptophan. Each record gives: V gene, clone size, D gene, J gene, CDR3 DNA, CDR3 protein. A D gene is named only where the DNA matches it firmly. Clone sizes are given selectively: once, few, many, or a class where the clone is expanded.

TRBV20-1	many	TRBD2	TRBJ2-5	TGCAGTGCTAGAGATCCAGGCGGGAGAACAGAGACCCAGTACTTC	CSARDPGGRTETQYF
TRBV28	many	TRBD2	TRBJ2-3	TGTGCCAGCAGACGGAGAACTAGCGGGAGAAGGATAGATACGCAGTATTTT	CASRRRTSGRRIDTQYF
TRBV12-3/TRBV12-4	many	-	TRBJ2-5	TGTGCCAGCAGTTTTAACGTCGCACAAGAGACCCAGTACTTC	CASSFNVAQETQYF
TRBV19	-	-	TRBJ2-1	TGTGCCAGTACCGGGCTTGCGGAGAATGACAATGAGCAGTTCTTC	CASTGLAENDNEQFF
TRBV6-5	many	TRBD2	TRBJ2-3	TGTGCCAGCAACCAGGGACTAGGGGGGGCAGATACGCAGTATTTT	CASNQGLGGADTQYF
TRBV6-4	many	TRBD1	TRBJ2-2	TGTGCCAGCAGCCGACAGGGGGACACCGGGGAGCTGTTTTTT	CASSRQGDTGELFF
TRBV7-7	-	TRBD1	TRBJ1-1	TGTGCTAGCAGCTCGGGACAGGGGAACACTGAAGCTTTCTTT	CASSSGQGNTEAFF
TRBV4-1	-	TRBD1	TRBJ2-7	TGCGCCAGCAGCCCCTCTATCGGGACAGGGGCTAACGAGCAGTACTTC	CASSPSIGTGANEQYF
TRBV14	many	TRBD2	TRBJ2-1	TGTGCCAGCAGCCAAGATATCGGGACTAGCGGGAGTCAGGGGGAGTTCTTC	CASSQDIGTSGSQGEFF
TRBV20-1	many	-	TRBJ2-5	TGCAGTGCGGAGGGAATCCCCCCTTACTTC	CSAEGIPPYF
TRBV20-1	many	TRBD1	TRBJ1-4	TGCAGTGCTAGACCACGGACAGGGAATGAAAAACTGTTTTTT	CSARPRTGNEKLFF
TRBV29-1	many	-	TRBJ2-2	TGCAGCGCCCAGATCGTCGCGAACACCGGGGAGCTGTTTTTT	CSAQIVANTGELFF
TRBV27	many	TRBD2	TRBJ2-1	TGTGCCAGCAGTTCCTTAGCGGGACCTTGGGAGCAGTTCTTC	CASSSLAGPWEQFF
TRBV5-5	many	-	TRBJ2-1	TGTGCCAGCAGCTTGGACCCCAACCGCGAGCAGTTCTTC	CASSLDPNREQFF
TRBV9	many	-	TRBJ2-3	TGTGCCAGCAGCGTAGGGAGGCCTAGCACAGATACGCAGTATTTT	CASSVGRPSTDTQYF
TRBV7-2	many	-	TRBJ2-7	TGTGCCAGCAGCTTAGTGCCGGGTTACTCCGAGCAGTACTTC	CASSLVPGYSEQYF
TRBV2	-	TRBD1	TRBJ1-1	TGTGCCGCTAGGGAGCCAGGGGGTGGGTCTGAAGCTTTCTTT	CAAREPGGGSEAFF
TRBV20-1	-	-	TRBJ2-7	TGCAGTGGTAACGGCGGGACAGACTTCTCCTACGAGCAGTACTTC	CSGNGGTDFSYEQYF
TRBV12-3/TRBV12-4	many	TRBD2	TRBJ2-1	TGTGCCAGCAGCCCGTCGGTGGGAGGGAGTGAGCAGTTCTTC	CASSPSVGGSEQFF
TRBV7-6	-	TRBD2	TRBJ2-7	TGTGCCAGCAGACCCTTTAGTGGCGGGGGGGAATCCTACGAGCAGTACTTC	CASRPFSGGGESYEQYF
TRBV6-5	few	-	TRBJ2-1	TGTGCCAGCAGTTTCTTTTCCCTATCCTACAATGAGCAGTTCTTC	CASSFFSLSYNEQFF
TRBV5-1	many	TRBD2	TRBJ2-4	TGCGCCAGCAGCCCTACGGGGACTAGCGGGAGGGCCCGGAACATTCAGTACTTC	CASSPTGTSGRARNIQYF
TRBV18	-	TRBD1	TRBJ1-6	TGTGCCAGCTCCCCCGGGACAGCCTCTAATTCACCCCTCCACTTT	CASSPGTASNSPLHF
TRBV28	few	-	TRBJ1-5	TGTGCCAGCAGTTTGAGGGGGCAGCCCCAGCATTTT	CASSLRGQPQHF
TRBV7-2	many	TRBD1	TRBJ1-5	TGTGCCAGCAGCGAGACAGGGCGTAATCAGCCCCAGCATTTT	CASSETGRNQPQHF
TRBV2	many	TRBD1	TRBJ1-1	TGTGCCAGCAGTGAAGGGGGACCGGGGACAGTTTTCATAGCTTTCTTT	CASSEGGPGTVFIAFF
TRBV5-6	many	-	TRBJ2-6	TGTGCCAGCAGCCGAGACTCTGGGGCCAACGTCCTGACTTTC	CASSRDSGANVLTF
TRBV20-1	many	TRBD2	TRBJ2-7	TGCAGTGCTAGATTAGCGGGAGGTTACGCGCAGTACTTC	CSARLAGGYAQYF
TRBV3-1	many	-	TRBJ1-5	TGTGCCAGCAGTCCCGGTACGAACAATCAGCCCCAGCATTTT	CASSPGTNNQPQHF
TRBV12-3/TRBV12-4	many	-	TRBJ2-2	TGTGCCAGCAGTACTGGTAGTGTGTACACCGGGGAGCTGTTTTTT	CASSTGSVYTGELFF
TRBV20-1	many	-	TRBJ2-7	TGCAGTGCTAGTCAACTCTACGAGCAGTACTTC	CSASQLYEQYF
TRBV7-8	many	-	TRBJ2-7	TGTGCCAGCAGGAGAGGGGGGAGCTCCTACGAGCAGTACTTC	CASRRGGSSYEQYF
TRBV6-5	many	TRBD2	TRBJ2-1	TGTGCCAGCAGAAAAGGGCTAGCGGGAGGTTACAATGAGCAGTTCTTC	CASRKGLAGGYNEQFF
TRBV20-1	many	-	TRBJ2-3	TGCAGTGCTAGTGGGGGGAAAGGAGATACGCAGTATTTT	CSASGGKGDTQYF
TRBV29-1	many	-	TRBJ2-7	TGCAGCGTAACTCTAGGTTACGAGCAGTACTTC	CSVTLGYEQYF
TRBV28	many	TRBD1	TRBJ2-2	TGTGCCAGCAGTTCCCACAGGGGCACCGGGGAGCTGTTTTTT	CASSSHRGTGELFF
TRBV28	many	-	TRBJ2-1	TGTGCCAGCAGTTTAAGGAGCTCCTACAATGAGCAGTTCTTC	CASSLRSSYNEQFF
TRBV24-1	many	-	TRBJ1-1	TGTGCCACCAGTGATAGCCGGGGGAGAGGGAGCACTGAAGCTTTCTTT	CATSDSRGRGSTEAFF
TRBV12-3/TRBV12-4	many	-	TRBJ1-2	TGTGCCAGCAGGAGACGGACAGATGGCTACACCTTC	CASRRRTDGYTF
TRBV5-1	many	TRBD2	TRBJ2-3	TGCGCCAGCAGCCCGGGAGGGGAGGCAGATACGCAGTATTTT	CASSPGGEADTQYF
TRBV12-3/TRBV12-4	many	-	TRBJ2-7	TGTGCCAGCAGCTCAAAAAGGGGGGGCGAGCAGTACTTC	CASSSKRGGEQYF
TRBV12-3/TRBV12-4	many	-	TRBJ1-1	TGTGCCAGCAGTTTGAAACTGGGGGGGTACATGAACACTGAAGCTTTCTTT	CASSLKLGGYMNTEAFF
TRBV5-1	many	-	TRBJ2-2	TGCGCCAGCACCTTAGAGGGGACGAACACCGGGGAGCTGTTTTTT	CASTLEGTNTGELFF
TRBV12-3/TRBV12-4	many	-	TRBJ2-2	TGTGCCAGCAGCCTTACTATAGCGACCGGGGAGCTGTTTTTT	CASSLTIATGELFF